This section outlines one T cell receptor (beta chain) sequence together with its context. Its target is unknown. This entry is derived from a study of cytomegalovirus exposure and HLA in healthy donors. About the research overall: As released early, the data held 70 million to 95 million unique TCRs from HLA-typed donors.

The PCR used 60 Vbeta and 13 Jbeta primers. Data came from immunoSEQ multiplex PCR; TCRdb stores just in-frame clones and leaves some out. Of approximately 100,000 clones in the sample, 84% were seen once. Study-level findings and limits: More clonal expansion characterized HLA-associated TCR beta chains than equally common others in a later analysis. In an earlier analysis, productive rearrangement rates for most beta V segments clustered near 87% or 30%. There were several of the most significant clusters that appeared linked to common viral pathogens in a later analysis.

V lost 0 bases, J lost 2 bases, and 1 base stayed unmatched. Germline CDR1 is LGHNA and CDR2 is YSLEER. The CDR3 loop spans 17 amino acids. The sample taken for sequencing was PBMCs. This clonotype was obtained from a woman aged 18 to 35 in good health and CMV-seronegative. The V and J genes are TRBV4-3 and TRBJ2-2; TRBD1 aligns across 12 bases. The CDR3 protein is CASSQDGTGGNTGELFF. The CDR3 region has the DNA TGCGCCAGCAGCCAAGATGGGACAGGGGGCAACACCGGGGAGCTGTTTTTT.